This passage covers 10 T cell receptor beta chains from one sample sequenced in a study of identical twins. TCRdb processed the 5' RACE reads anew with MiXCR; each CDR3 protein has one entry. The data contain 300,000 to 400,000 distinct CDR3 sequences, over 9% of them singletons. This sample also belongs to another study, concerning yellow fever vaccine responses in identical twins.

Sequenced sample: CD8+ T cells sorted from blood. These receptors all come from a woman aged 18-29 years in good health.

This clonotype was seen more than once but under ten times. The V and J genes are TRBV7-8 and TRBJ2-1; TRBD2 aligns across 8 bases. The CDR3 runs 17 residues. V shed 4 bases and J 3 bases; nucleotides not matched to a gene: 11. From germline, CDR1 is SGHVS and CDR2 FQNEAQ. The CDR3 region is CASSSPEAGDGYNEQFF. CDR3 in DNA: TGTGCCAGCAGCTCCCCCGAAGCGGGAGATGGCTACAATGAGCAGTTCTTC. The entire variable domain, with the rest obtained from reference TRBV7-8 and TRBJ2-1, is as follows: GAGVSQSPRYKVAKRGQDVALRCDPISGHVSLFWYQQALGQGPEFLTYFQNEAQLDKSGLPSDRFFAERPEGSVSTLKIQRTQQEDSAVYLCASSSPEAGDGYNEQFFGPGTRLTVL.

This chain connects TRBV7-6 to TRBJ2-1; D call uncertain. V lost 4 bases to trimming and J lost 6 bases, with 7 bases between them. CDR3 length: 12 amino acids. Per the germline V gene, CDR1 is SGHVS and CDR2 is FNYEAQ. CDR3 sequence: CASSYDFNEQFF. The DNA of the CDR3 is TGTGCCAGCAGCTACGACTTCAATGAGCAGTTCTTC.

This clonotype occurred a few times. The chain uses TRBV20-1 and TRBJ2-5, with 9 bases fitting TRBD1. The V gene end was trimmed by 4 bases and the J gene end by 4 bases; junction bases not matched to a gene: 10. The CDR3 spans 15 residues. Germline V gene lookup returns CDR1 DFQATT and CDR2 SNEGSKA (reference sequence). DNA for the CDR3: TGCAGTGCTACCTTCAGACAGGGGGTGGGAGAGACCCAGTACTTC. Protein: CSATFRQGVGETQYF.

The chain carries TRBV9 and TRBJ2-1; 11 bases are shared with TRBD2. Germline CDR1 is SGDLS and CDR2 is YYNGEE. This CDR3 has 16 amino acids. The ends lost 4 bases at V and 2 bases at J; junction bases unmatched: 5. The DNA for the CDR3 is TGTGCCAGCAGCCCGACTAGCGGGAACACCTACAATGAGCAGTTCTTC. It is translated as CASSPTSGNTYNEQFF.

This clonotype was seen more than once but under ten times. The V gene is TRBV12-3 or TRBV12-4, the J gene TRBJ1-3, with D hard to call. The CDR3 length is 15 residues. V lost 1 base and J lost 0, with 7 bases in between. In nucleotides, the CDR3 is TGTGCCAGCAGTTTAGGGCTCCTCTCTGGAAACACCATATATTTT. Protein product: CASSLGLLSGNTIYF.

This clonotype was picked up a small number of times. The rearrangement links TRBV2 to TRBJ1-1; D unclear. CDR3 size: 15 residues. V was pared by 5 bases and J by 3 bases, with 16 bases between. The germline gives CDR1 SNHLY, CDR2 FYNNEI. The CDR3 DNA reads TGTGCCAGCAGTACCAACAAGGCTCGGGACACTGAAGCTTTCTTT. It yields the protein CASSTNKARDTEAFF.

This clonotype has only a few counts. The chain couples TRBV4-1 to TRBJ2-5, with 8 bases matching TRBD2. Germline V lookup: CDR1 MGHRA, CDR2 YSYEKL. Unmatched junction bases numbered 4, after V lost 1 base and J lost 3 bases. This CDR3 has 15 amino acids. The CDR3: CASSQARRGEETQYF. CDR3 nucleotides: TGCGCCAGCAGCCAAGCGCGGCGGGGGGAAGAGACCCAGTACTTC.

The table lists this clonotype with a few counts. The V gene is TRBV11-2, the J gene TRBJ2-3; 9 bases match TRBD2. CDR1 is SGHAT, CDR2 FQNNGV, per germline. This CDR3 is built from 18 residues. The junction had 14 bases not matched to a gene; V was cut back by 2 bases and J by 5 bases. CDR3 in amino acids: CASSLSHMAGGPKDTQYF. CDR3 sequence (DNA): TGTGCCAGCAGCTTATCCCATATGGCGGGGGGGCCTAAAGATACGCAGTATTTT.

This clonotype was counted many times. This chain uses TRBV7-9 with TRBJ1-1; D not resolved. V dropped 5 bases and J dropped 7 bases, with 17 bases sitting between them. Germline assignment: CDR1 SEHNR and CDR2 FQNEAQ (reference sequence). This CDR3 spans 14 amino acids. The CDR3 reads CASSPPAGDFEAFF. CDR3 coding DNA: TGTGCCAGCAGCCCCCCGGCGGGAGACTTTGAAGCTTTCTTT.

This clonotype was counted ten times or more. This sequence joins TRBV10-1 and TRBJ2-3, with 8 bases identical to TRBD1. V trimming: 6 bases; J trimming: 0 bases; junction bases outside the gene matches: 2. The V gene's germline CDR1 is WNHNN and CDR2 SYGVQD (reference sequence). This CDR3 is built from 14 residues. The CDR3 region is CASSWDRSTDTQYF. The CDR3 DNA follows: TGCGCCAGCAGCTGGGACAGGAGCACAGATACGCAGTATTTT.